This passage covers 30 T cell receptor beta chains from one sample sequenced in a study of CD8+ T cells in alopecia areata. RNA, once extracted, was reverse transcribed into cDNA for use as the sequencing template. Generated by immunoSEQ multiplex PCR, the TCRdb table keeps only in-frame clones and is missing some. Of roughly 150,000 clones in the sample, roughly 60% were seen once. The sequencing sample was made of CD4+ T cells sorted from blood. The receptor set was obtained from a human donor in good health.

The chain employs TRBV28 and TRBJ2-1; 9 bases map to TRBD2. The length of the CDR3 is 15 residues. Germline trimming cut 0 bases from V and 4 bases from J; bases unmatched to any gene: 1. Germline V gene sequence: CDR1 MDHEN, CDR2 SYDVKM. CDR3 DNA sequence: TGTGCCAGCAGTTTATGGACTAGCGGATACAATGAGCAGTTCTTC. Translation: CASSLWTSGYNEQFF. The variable domain in full, with the rest retrieved from reference TRBV28 and TRBJ2-1, is DVKVTQSSRYLVKRTGEKVFLECVQDMDHENMFWYRQDPGLGLRLIYFSYDVKMKEKGDIPEGYSVSREKKERFSLILESASTNQTSMYLCASSLWTSGYNEQFFGPGTRLTVL.

The chain uses TRBV6-5 and TRBJ2-7, with a tentative D call TRBD1 (6 bases). CDR1 MNHEY and CDR2 SVGAGI come from the germline V gene. This CDR3 has 15 amino acids. The CDR3 DNA sequence: TGTTCTCGCAGCCCGGGACACAGTATACCCTACGAGCAGTACTTC. Its translation is CSRSPGHSIPYEQYF.

This clone was observed a few times. For the CDR3, the DNA is TGTGCCAGCAGAACCGGGACAGGGTTGCGGAGAACCTACAATGAGCAGTTCTTC. Translated: CASRTGTGLRRTYNEQFF. The J gene is TRBJ2-1, the V gene TRBV2; 9 nucleotides line up with TRBD1. V lost 6 bases, J lost 2 bases, and 14 bases stayed unmatched. The CDR3 spans 18 residues. Germline V gene lookup returns CDR1 SNHLY and CDR2 FYNNEI.

The chain uses TRBV28 and TRBJ2-3; D is perhaps TRBD1 (5 bases). Germline V CDR1 and CDR2: MDHEN, SYDVKM. Trimming shortened V by 7 bases and J by 2 bases, and 19 bases separated the two germline ends. This CDR3 is built from 16 residues. In nucleotides, the CDR3 is TGTGCCAGCATGAGGACAATAACTCGGTTCACAGATACGCAGTATTTT. Translated: CASMRTITRFTDTQYF.

The gene calls are TRBV9 and TRBJ2-2; D is uncertain. Germline CDR1 is SGDLS and CDR2 is YYNGEE. This CDR3 comprises 14 residues. V dropped 2 bases and J dropped 0 bases, with 5 bases sitting between them. CDR3 nucleotides: TGTGCCAGCAGCGTCCTAGCGAACACCGGGGAGCTGTTTTTT. Protein: CASSVLANTGELFF.

V gene TRBV29-1 combines with J gene TRBJ2-7; possible D gene TRBD1, 6 bases. Germline CDR1 reads SQVTM; CDR2 reads ANQGSEA. V was pared by 1 base and J by 1 base, with 20 bases between. CDR3 length: 17 amino acids. CDR3 DNA sequence: TGCAGCGTTGAAGTGGGGGCAGGGAGAGTTAATTCCTACGAGCAGTACTTC. Translated: CSVEVGAGRVNSYEQYF.

This clone came up a few times. This rearrangement joins TRBV30 to TRBJ1-4; D is unclear. Per the germline V gene, CDR1 is GTSNPN and CDR2 is SVGIG (reference sequence). V was shortened by 0 bases and J by 12 bases, with 8 bases between the two germline ends. The CDR3 has 11 amino acids. CDR3 protein: CAWSVRTELFF. The CDR3 region has the DNA TGTGCCTGGAGTGTACGCACTGAACTGTTTTTT.

The V and J genes are TRBV7-2 and TRBJ2-3; no clear D gene. V lost 1 base and J 8 bases, leaving 10 bases between the germline ends. Germline V gives CDR1 SGHTA, CDR2 FQGNSA. CDR3 length equals 13 residues. The CDR3 sequence is CASSLVFSPTQYF. The CDR3 coding sequence is TGTGCCAGCAGCTTAGTGTTCTCCCCTACGCAGTATTTT. Filled out from reference TRBV7-2 and TRBJ2-3, the complete variable domain reads GAGVSQSPSNKVTEKGKDVELRCDPISGHTALYWYRQSLGQGLEFLIYFQGNSAPDKSGLPSDRFSAERTGGSVSTLTIQRTQQEDSAVYLCASSLVFSPTQYFGPGTRLTVL.

V and J are TRBV25-1 and TRBJ2-7, with D perhaps matching TRBD2 (5 bases). Trimming took 6 bases from V and 0 from J, leaving 6 bases between them. Germline CDR1 and CDR2: MGHDK and SYGVNS. The CDR3 contains 12 residues. The CDR3 nucleotides read TGTGCCAGCAGGAGGGACTCCTACGAGCAGTACTTC. It codes for CASRRDSYEQYF.

V usage is TRBV2 and J usage is TRBJ2-2; D remains unclear. The CDR3 is made up of 11 amino acids. V dropped 5 bases and J dropped 7 bases, with 5 bases sitting between them. Germline CDR1 reads SNHLY; CDR2 reads FYNNEI. CDR3 nucleotide sequence: TGTGCCAGCAGTCCTCACGGGGAGCTGTTTTTT. Translated, it gives CASSPHGELFF.

This clone was found many times. The V and J genes are TRBV6-5 and TRBJ1-1, with D unclear. The CDR3 consists of 15 residues. V was pared by 5 bases and J by 11 bases, with 24 bases between. Germline-derived CDR1 and CDR2 are MNHEY and SVGAGI. CDR3 bases: TGTGCCAGCAGTCCCCGAACTGTGGCAGGTGCAATGGCTTTCTTT. Translated, it gives CASSPRTVAGAMAFF.

V and J are TRBV28 and TRBJ1-2, with a tentative D call TRBD1 (6 bases). Trimming took off 5 bases at V and 1 base at J, with 14 bases between the two ends. Germline-derived CDR1 and CDR2 are MDHEN and SYDVKM. This CDR3 comprises 15 residues. The CDR3 region has the DNA TGTGCCAGCAGTGAGGGGCAGGGGATTAACTATGGCTACACCTTC. This codes for CASSEGQGINYGYTF.

This clone occurred a few times. The chain combines TRBV5-6 with TRBJ2-5; possible D gene TRBD2, 5 bases. The CDR3 runs 15 residues. V was trimmed by 2 bases and J by 4 bases, leaving 15 bases between them. CDR1 and CDR2 from the germline V gene are SGHDT and YYEEEE. Written as DNA, the CDR3 is TGTGCCAGCAGCTTCCGAGGGTTCGGTCGAGAGACCCAGTACTTC. Protein: CASSFRGFGRETQYF.

This chain links TRBV29-1 with TRBJ1-1; D remains ambiguous. Deletions cut 3 bases from V and 3 bases from J, with 8 bases between. The CDR3 consists of 12 residues. Germline loops: CDR1 SQVTM, CDR2 ANQGSEA. The CDR3 protein is CSVDVGDTEAFF. Here the CDR3 DNA reads TGCAGCGTTGACGTTGGGGACACTGAAGCTTTCTTT.

This sequence joins TRBV6-5 and TRBJ1-5; D remains unclear. The CDR3 loop spans 14 amino acids. V lost 6 bases, J lost 4 bases, and 13 bases lay in between. Germline V gene sequence: CDR1 MNHEY, CDR2 SVGAGI. CDR3 DNA sequence: TGTGCCAGCAGCGTATGGGGAGGGAATCAGCCCCAGCATTTT. Translating it yields CASSVWGGNQPQHF.

The rearrangement uses TRBV29-1 and TRBJ2-3; D unclear. The CDR3 runs to 12 residues. CDR1 is SQVTM and CDR2 is ANQGSEA in the germline V gene. With 2 bases removed from V and 3 bases from J, the gap between germline ends came to 6 bases. The CDR3 reads CSVERDTDTQYF. CDR3 coding DNA: TGCAGCGTTGAAAGGGATACAGATACGCAGTATTTT.

The rearrangement links TRBV7-2 to TRBJ2-7, with D unresolved. CDR1 and CDR2 from the germline V gene are SGHTA and FQGNSA. The CDR3 length is 11 residues. V was shortened by 2 bases and J by 4 bases, with 3 bases between the two germline ends. The CDR3 loop is CASSLKYEQYF. The CDR3, as DNA: TGTGCCAGCAGCTTAAAGTACGAGCAGTACTTC.

This clone has only a few counts. The V call is TRBV7-9, the J call TRBJ2-5; possibly TRBD1 or TRBD2 for D (5 bases each). Per germline, CDR1 SEHNR and CDR2 FQNEAQ (reference sequence). Trimming removed 1 base at V and 5 bases at J, with 14 bases between. This CDR3 has 15 amino acids. This chain's CDR3 is CASSLVPGRRETQYF. CDR3 coding DNA: TGTGCCAGCAGCTTAGTTCCGGGACGGAGGGAGACCCAGTACTTC.

The genes are TRBV2 and TRBJ2-7; no clear D. The CDR3 is 11 residues long. V was shortened by 7 bases and J by 4 bases, with 8 bases between the two germline ends. Germline loops: CDR1 SNHLY, CDR2 FYNNEI. DNA of the CDR3: TGTGCCAGCACATCGCAGTACGAGCAGTACTTC. Translating it yields CASTSQYEQYF.

This chain joins TRBV30 and TRBJ2-7; D may match TRBD1 or TRBD2 (5 bases each). The CDR3 has 13 amino acids. CDR1 GTSNPN and CDR2 SVGIG come from the germline V gene (reference sequence). V lost 3 bases to trimming and J lost 2 bases, with 11 bases between them. The CDR3 DNA reads as TGTGCCTGGAGGGGCCGGGACCCCTACGAGCAGTACTTC. This codes for CAWRGRDPYEQYF.

Points on this clone: Germline is not matched at one junction end, which may reflect a read error. The chain couples TRBV2 to TRBJ2-7, with no clear D. CDR3 size: 14 residues. Germline CDR1 SNHLY, CDR2 FYNNEI. The DNA for the CDR3 is TGTGCCAGCTGTGAGGTCACAACCGTGTCCGAGCAGTACTTC. It is translated as CASCEVTTVSEQYF. The full variable domain, its missing parts supplied by reference TRBV2 and TRBJ2-7, is EPEVTQTPSHQVTQMGQEVILRCVPISNHLYFYWYRQILGQKVEFLVSFYNNEISEKSEIFDDQFSVERPDGSNFTLKIRSTKLEDSAMYFCASCEVTTVSEQYFGPGTRLTVT.

This chain uses TRBV6-6 with TRBJ2-7, with D perhaps being TRBD1 or TRBD2 (5 bases each). The germline V and J ends were trimmed by 9 bases and 4 bases, with 13 bases remaining between them. The CDR3 contains 12 residues. Germline V gives CDR1 MNHNY, CDR2 SVGAGI (reference sequence). CDR3 sequence: CASQGVSYEQYF. CDR3 DNA sequence: TGTGCCAGTCAGGGAGTTTCGTACGAGCAGTACTTC.

The chain combines TRBV6-5 with TRBJ2-7, with a weak D call TRBD2 (5 bases). The CDR3 runs to 14 residues. From germline, CDR1 is MNHEY and CDR2 SVGAGI. V lost 3 bases and J lost 2, with 11 bases in between. In DNA, the CDR3 is TGTGCCAGCAGTTATCGCGGGCCCGCCTACGAGCAGTACTTC. It specifies CASSYRGPAYEQYF.

This clone was detected many times. This chain links TRBV25-1 with TRBJ2-5; 8 bases agree with TRBD2. Germline values: CDR1 MGHDK, CDR2 SYGVNS. This CDR3 is built from 15 residues. V trimming: 2 bases; J trimming: 1 base; junction bases outside the gene matches: 3. CDR3 DNA: TGTGCCAGCAGTGAAAGTAGCGGGATCCAAGAGACCCAGTACTTC. It encodes CASSESSGIQETQYF.

This clone was seen a handful of times. V usage is TRBV7-7 and J usage is TRBJ2-1; 8 nucleotides align to TRBD2. Germline-derived CDR1 and CDR2 are SSHAT and FNYEAQ (reference sequence). V lost 3 bases, J lost 8 bases, and 9 bases stayed unmatched. The CDR3 is 15 residues long. Written as DNA, the CDR3 is TGTGCCAGCAGCTTTGGGAGCGGGAGTCAGCATGAGCAGTTCTTC. This sequence encodes CASSFGSGSQHEQFF. Full variable domain (missing parts from reference TRBV7-7 and TRBJ2-1): GAGVSQSPRYKVTKRGQDVTLRCDPISSHATLYWYQQALGQGPEFLTYFNYEAQPDKSGLPSDRFSAERPEGSISTLTIQRTEQRDSAMYRCASSFGSGSQHEQFFGPGTRLTVL.

The chain uses TRBV15 and TRBJ2-7; TRBD2 is a possible D gene (5 bases). The CDR3 contains 12 residues. CDR1 LNHNV and CDR2 YYDKDF come from the germline V gene (reference sequence). V was cut by 0 bases and J by 6 bases, with 6 bases left in between. In DNA, the CDR3 is TGTGCCACCAGCAGAGACCGGGGCGAGCAGTACTTC. Amino acid sequence: CATSRDRGEQYF.

This sequence joins TRBV10-3 and TRBJ2-1; 7 bases match TRBD1. The germline CDR1 and CDR2 sequences are ENHRY and SYGVKD. The CDR3 sequence is 13 residues long. The junction had 3 bases not matched to a gene; V was cut back by 4 bases and J by 6 bases. CDR3 amino acids: CAISAAGGNEQFF. CDR3 coding DNA: TGTGCCATCAGTGCAGCAGGGGGCAATGAGCAGTTCTTC.

This clone was recorded a few times. The chain couples TRBV29-1 to TRBJ2-7; TRBD2 matches 8 bases. The CDR3 runs to 11 residues. V shed 7 bases, J shed 4 bases, and the junction held 3 bases outside the gene matches. Germline-derived CDR1 and CDR2 are SQVTM and ANQGSEA. CDR3 protein: CSAGRGYEQYF. DNA of the CDR3: TGCAGCGCCGGGAGGGGTTACGAGCAGTACTTC.

The chain couples TRBV14 to TRBJ2-6; D is ambiguous. The V end was cut by 7 bases, the J end by 6 bases, with 10 bases between. The CDR3 has 13 residues. The germline gives CDR1 SGHDN, CDR2 FVKESK. CDR3 coding DNA: TGTGCCAGCACCGCGACTCAGGCCAACGTCCTGACTTTC. It translates to CASTATQANVLTF.

J is TRBJ2-2 and V is TRBV9; TRBD1 agrees at 8 bases. The CDR3 extends over 16 amino acids. The germline CDR1 and CDR2 sequences are SGDLS and YYNGEE. V gave up 0 bases and J gave up 7 bases; unmatched junction bases: 8. CDR3 nucleotides: TGTGCCAGCAGCGTAGAAGCGGACAGGGATCTCGGGGAGCTGTTTTTT. Protein product: CASSVEADRDLGELFF.